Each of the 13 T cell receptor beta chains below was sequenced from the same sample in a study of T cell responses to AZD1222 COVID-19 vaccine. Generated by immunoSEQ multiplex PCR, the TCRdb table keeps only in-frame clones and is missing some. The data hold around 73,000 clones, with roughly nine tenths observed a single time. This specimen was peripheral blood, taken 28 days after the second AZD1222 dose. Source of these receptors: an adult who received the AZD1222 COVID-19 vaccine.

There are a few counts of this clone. The CDR3 region is CASISQGPWVEKLFF. In nucleotides, the CDR3 is TGTGCCAGCATATCACAGGGGCCGTGGGTTGAAAAACTGTTTTTT. V gene TRBV5-6 combines with J gene TRBJ1-4; TRBD1 agrees at 7 bases. The CDR3 sequence is 15 residues long. Germline lookup yields CDR1 SGHDT and CDR2 YYEEEE. With V trimmed by 6 bases and J by 7 bases, 12 bases remained unmatched.

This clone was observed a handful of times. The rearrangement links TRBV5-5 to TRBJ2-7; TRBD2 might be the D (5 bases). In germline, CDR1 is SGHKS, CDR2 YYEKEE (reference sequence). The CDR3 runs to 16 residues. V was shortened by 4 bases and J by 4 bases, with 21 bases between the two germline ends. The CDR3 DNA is TGTGCCAGCAGCCCCGCGGAGGTTGAAGCATTATACGAGCAGTACTTC. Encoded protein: CASSPAEVEALYEQYF.

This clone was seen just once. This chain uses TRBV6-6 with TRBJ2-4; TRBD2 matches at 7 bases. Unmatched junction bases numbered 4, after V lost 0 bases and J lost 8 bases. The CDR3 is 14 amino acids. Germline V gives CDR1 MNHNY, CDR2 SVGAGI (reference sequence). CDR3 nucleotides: TGTGCCAGCAGTTACTCAGCGGGAAGCTACATTCAGTACTTC. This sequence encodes CASSYSAGSYIQYF.

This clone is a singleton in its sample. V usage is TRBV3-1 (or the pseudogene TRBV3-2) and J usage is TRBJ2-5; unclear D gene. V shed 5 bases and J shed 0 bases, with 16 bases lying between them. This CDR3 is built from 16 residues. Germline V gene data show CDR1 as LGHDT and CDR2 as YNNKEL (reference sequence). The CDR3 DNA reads TGTGCCAGCAGCAAAGGATTCGTGGGGAACCAAGAGACCCAGTACTTC. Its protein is CASSKGFVGNQETQYF.

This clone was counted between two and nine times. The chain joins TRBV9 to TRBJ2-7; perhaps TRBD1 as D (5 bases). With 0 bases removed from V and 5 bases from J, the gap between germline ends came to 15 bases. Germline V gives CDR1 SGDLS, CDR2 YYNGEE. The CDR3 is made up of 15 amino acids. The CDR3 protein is CASSVGGREANEQYF. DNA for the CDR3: TGTGCCAGCAGCGTAGGGGGCAGGGAAGCAAACGAGCAGTACTTC.

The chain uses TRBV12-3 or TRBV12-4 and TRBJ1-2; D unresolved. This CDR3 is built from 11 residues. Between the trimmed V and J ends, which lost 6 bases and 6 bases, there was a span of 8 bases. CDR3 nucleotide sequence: TGTGCCAGCAGGGCCCGCCATGGCTACACCTTC. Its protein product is CASRARHGYTF.

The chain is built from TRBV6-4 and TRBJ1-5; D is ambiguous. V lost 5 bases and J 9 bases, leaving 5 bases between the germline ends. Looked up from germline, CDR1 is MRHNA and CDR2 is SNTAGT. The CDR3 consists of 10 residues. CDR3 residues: CASSRRPQHF. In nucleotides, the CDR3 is TGTGCCAGCAGTAGGAGGCCCCAGCATTTT.

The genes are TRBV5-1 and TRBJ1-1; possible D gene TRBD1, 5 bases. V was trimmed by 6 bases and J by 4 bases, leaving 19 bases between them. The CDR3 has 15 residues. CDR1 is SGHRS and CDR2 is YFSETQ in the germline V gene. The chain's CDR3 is CASTPSGGVSTEAFF. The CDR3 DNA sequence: TGCGCCAGCACGCCCTCGGGGGGGGTTAGCACTGAAGCTTTCTTT.

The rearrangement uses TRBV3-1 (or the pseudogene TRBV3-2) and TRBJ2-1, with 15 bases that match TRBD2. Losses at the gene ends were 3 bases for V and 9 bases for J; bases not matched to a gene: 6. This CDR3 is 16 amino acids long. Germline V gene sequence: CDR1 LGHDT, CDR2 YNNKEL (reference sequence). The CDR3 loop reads CASSQRRTSGGAEQFF. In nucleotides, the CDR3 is TGTGCCAGCAGCCAGCGTCGGACTAGCGGGGGGGCTGAGCAGTTCTTC.

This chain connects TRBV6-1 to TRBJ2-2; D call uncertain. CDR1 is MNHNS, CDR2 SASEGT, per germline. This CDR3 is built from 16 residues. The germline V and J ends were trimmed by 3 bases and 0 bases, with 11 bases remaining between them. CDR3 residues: CASSDQARPNTGELFF. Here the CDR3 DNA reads TGTGCCAGCAGTGATCAGGCGCGACCGAACACCGGGGAGCTGTTTTTT.

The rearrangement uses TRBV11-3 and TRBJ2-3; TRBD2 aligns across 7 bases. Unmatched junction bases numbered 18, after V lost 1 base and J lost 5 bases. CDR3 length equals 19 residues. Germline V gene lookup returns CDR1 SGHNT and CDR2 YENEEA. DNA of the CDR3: TGTGCCAGCAGCTTAGCGATTCCGTGGGGAGGGCCTGGAATAGATACGCAGTATTTT. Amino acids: CASSLAIPWGGPGIDTQYF.

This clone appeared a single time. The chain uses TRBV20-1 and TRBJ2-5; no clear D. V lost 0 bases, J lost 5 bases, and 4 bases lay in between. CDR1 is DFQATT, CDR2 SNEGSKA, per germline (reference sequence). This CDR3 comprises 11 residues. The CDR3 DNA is TGCAGTGCTAGAGATTTGGAGACCCAGTACTTC. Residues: CSARDLETQYF.

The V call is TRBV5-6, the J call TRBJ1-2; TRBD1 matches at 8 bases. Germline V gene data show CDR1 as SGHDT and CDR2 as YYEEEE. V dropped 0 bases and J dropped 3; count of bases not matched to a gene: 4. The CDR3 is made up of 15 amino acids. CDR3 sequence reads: CASSLGPGGYYGYTF. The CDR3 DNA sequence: TGTGCCAGCAGCTTGGGACCAGGGGGCTACTATGGCTACACCTTC.